Following are 10 T cell receptor beta chains from one sample sequenced in a study of OX40 agonist ivuxolimab in advanced cancers. Data came from immunoSEQ multiplex PCR; TCRdb stores just in-frame clones and leaves some out. The data contain about 150,000 clones, 94% of them singletons. Sample: CD4+ or CD8+ T cells sorted from blood, taken in a trial of the OX40 agonist ivuxolimab. The source of these receptors is an adult with an advanced solid tumor such as melanoma, head and neck, liver or kidney cancer.

This rearrangement joins TRBV6-5 to TRBJ1-6; 10 bases agree with TRBD1. The ends lost 4 bases at V and 10 bases at J; junction bases unmatched: 7. The CDR3 runs 15 residues. Germline V gives CDR1 MNHEY, CDR2 SVGAGI. The CDR3 loop reads CASSSTGTGDSPLHF. The DNA for the CDR3 is TGTGCCAGCAGTTCAACCGGGACAGGGGACTCACCCCTCCACTTT.

This rearrangement joins TRBV25-1 to TRBJ1-1; 8 nucleotides match TRBD1. The germline V gene encodes CDR1 MGHDK and CDR2 SYGVNS. The V and J ends lost 4 bases and 5 bases, in that order; junction bases with no gene match: 6. The CDR3 loop spans 14 amino acids. The DNA of the CDR3 is TGTGCCAGCAGTGTACCAGGGGGCTTTACTGAAGCTTTCTTT. Amino acids: CASSVPGGFTEAFF.

The genes are TRBV18 and TRBJ1-5, with D perhaps matching TRBD1 (5 bases). Germline loops: CDR1 KGHSH, CDR2 LQKENI. Trimming cost V 3 bases and J 4 bases, with 13 bases left between them. The CDR3 has 15 residues. The CDR3: CASSPSAEGNQPQHF. The CDR3 nucleotides read TGTGCCAGCTCACCCTCGGCCGAGGGGAATCAGCCCCAGCATTTT.

The chain has TRBV6-5 and TRBJ2-1; D unclear. V was shortened by 6 bases and J by 7 bases, with 13 bases between the two germline ends. This CDR3 is 13 amino acids long. The germline gives CDR1 MNHEY, CDR2 SVGAGI. CDR3 nucleotides: TGTGCCAGCAGGCCCCAATACTTTAATGAGCAGTTCTTC. This encodes CASRPQYFNEQFF.

This chain connects TRBV12-5 to TRBJ2-7, with D tentatively TRBD1 (7 bases). Germline CDR1 is LGHNT and CDR2 is FRNRAP. With 7 bases removed from V and 3 bases from J, the gap between germline ends came to 16 bases. There are 14 residues in the CDR3. CDR3 in amino acids: CASARGQGGYEQYF. CDR3 bases: TGTGCTAGTGCCCGGGGCCAGGGGGGCTACGAGCAGTACTTC.

In nucleotides, the CDR3 is TGTGCCAGCAGCCAGGGACAGCCCAATCAGCCCCAGCATTTT. It codes for CASSQGQPNQPQHF. The chain combines TRBV7-2 with TRBJ1-5, with 7 bases lining up with TRBD1. Germline V gene lookup returns CDR1 SGHTA and CDR2 FQGNSA. The CDR3 totals 14 residues. V was pared by 5 bases and J by 3 bases, with 4 bases of the junction left unmatched.

The table lists this clone with a few counts. The same CDR3 is also encoded by other DNA sequences in this sample. The chain couples TRBV27 to TRBJ1-1; D ambiguous. The V gene lost 3 bases and the J gene lost 1 base, with 6 bases spanning the gap. This CDR3 is built from 13 residues. Germline V gene data show CDR1 as MNHEY and CDR2 as SMNVEV (reference sequence). This CDR3 reads CASSLLGNTEAFF. The DNA for the CDR3 is TGTGCCAGCAGTTTGTTAGGGAACACTGAAGCTTTCTTT.

The gene calls are TRBV5-1 and TRBJ2-3, with TRBD2 identical over 11 bases. V lost 0 bases, J lost 2 bases, and 5 bases stayed unmatched. Germline CDR1 and CDR2: SGHRS and YFSETQ. The CDR3 runs 17 residues. The chain's CDR3 is CASSLVLAGGSTDTQYF. The CDR3 coding sequence is TGCGCCAGCAGCTTGGTGCTAGCGGGGGGCTCCACAGATACGCAGTATTTT.

The V and J genes are TRBV11-2 and TRBJ1-2; D remains unclear. V was trimmed by 5 bases and J by 5 bases, leaving 12 bases between them. This CDR3 has 13 amino acids. CDR1 is SGHAT, CDR2 FQNNGV, per germline. This CDR3 reads CASSPAGWYGYTF. As DNA, the CDR3 is TGTGCCAGCAGCCCTGCGGGGTGGTATGGCTACACCTTC.

This chain uses TRBV29-1 with TRBJ1-1, with D perhaps TRBD1 (6 bases). The CDR3 loop spans 14 amino acids. Germline V CDR1 and CDR2: SQVTM, ANQGSEA. V shed 3 bases and J shed 2 bases, with 13 bases lying between them. CDR3 in DNA: TGCAGCGTTGAGGGGACAACGTTTAACACTGAAGCTTTCTTT. It specifies CSVEGTTFNTEAFF.